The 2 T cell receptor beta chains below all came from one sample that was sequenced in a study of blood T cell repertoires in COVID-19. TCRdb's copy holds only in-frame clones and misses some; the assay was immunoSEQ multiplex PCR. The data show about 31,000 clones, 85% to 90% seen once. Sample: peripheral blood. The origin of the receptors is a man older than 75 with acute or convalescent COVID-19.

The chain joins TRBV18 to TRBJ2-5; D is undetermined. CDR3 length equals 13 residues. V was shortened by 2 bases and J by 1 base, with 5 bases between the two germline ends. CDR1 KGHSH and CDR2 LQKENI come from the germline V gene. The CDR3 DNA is TGTGCCAGCTCACCATATCTCCAAGAGACCCAGTACTTC. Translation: CASSPYLQETQYF.

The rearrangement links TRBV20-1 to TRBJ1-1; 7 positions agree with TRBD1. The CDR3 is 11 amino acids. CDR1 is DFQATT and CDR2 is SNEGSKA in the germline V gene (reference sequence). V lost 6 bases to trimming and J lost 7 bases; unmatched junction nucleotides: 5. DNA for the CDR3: TGCAGTGCCAGGACAGGCGGTGAAGCTTTCTTT. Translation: CSARTGGEAFF.